The clone carrying this T cell receptor (beta chain) was detected only a few times. The CDR3 loop spans 18 amino acids. V lost 5 bases, J lost 9 bases, and 22 bases stayed unmatched. Germline lookup yields CDR1 SEHNR and CDR2 FQNEAQ (reference sequence). This specimen comes from a study of beta chain features in type 1 diabetes. Study-wide background: Patients and healthy donors were similar in age, gender and cell yields.

Since all of the isolated RNA was reverse transcribed, expressed TCRB transcripts were what got sequenced. Reads from naive, central memory and regulatory T cell samples averaged around 3.6 million. Clones were sequenced by immunoSEQ multiplex PCR, and TCRdb holds only the in-frame ones, with some missing. The sample has 430,000 or so clones, about 10% seen once. This rearrangement joins TRBV7-9 to TRBJ2-1; TRBD2 aligns across 7 bases. Source material: naive CD4+ T cells from blood. This TCR came from a woman between 18 and 30 years old in good health. The CDR3 sequence: CASSPLRGGRRGLGEQFF. The DNA for the CDR3 is TGTGCCAGCAGCCCCCTTAGGGGAGGGCGGCGGGGCCTTGGTGAGCAGTTCTTC.